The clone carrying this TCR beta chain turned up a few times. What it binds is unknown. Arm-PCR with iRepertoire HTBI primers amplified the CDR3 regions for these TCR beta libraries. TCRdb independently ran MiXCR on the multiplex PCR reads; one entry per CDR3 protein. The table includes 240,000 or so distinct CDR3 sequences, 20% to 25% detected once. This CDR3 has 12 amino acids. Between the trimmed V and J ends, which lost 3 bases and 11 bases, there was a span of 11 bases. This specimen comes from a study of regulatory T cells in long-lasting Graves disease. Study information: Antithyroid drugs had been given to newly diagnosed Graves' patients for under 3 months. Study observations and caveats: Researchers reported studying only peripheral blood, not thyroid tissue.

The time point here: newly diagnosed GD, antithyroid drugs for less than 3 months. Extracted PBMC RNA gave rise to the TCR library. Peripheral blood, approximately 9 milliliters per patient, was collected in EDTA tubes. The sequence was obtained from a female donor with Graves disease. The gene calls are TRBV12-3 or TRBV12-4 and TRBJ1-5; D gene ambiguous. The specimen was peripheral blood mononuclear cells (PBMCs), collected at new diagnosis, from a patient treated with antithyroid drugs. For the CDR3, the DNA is TGTGCCAGCAGTTTGGTGCCGTGGTCCCAGCATTTT. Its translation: CASSLVPWSQHF.